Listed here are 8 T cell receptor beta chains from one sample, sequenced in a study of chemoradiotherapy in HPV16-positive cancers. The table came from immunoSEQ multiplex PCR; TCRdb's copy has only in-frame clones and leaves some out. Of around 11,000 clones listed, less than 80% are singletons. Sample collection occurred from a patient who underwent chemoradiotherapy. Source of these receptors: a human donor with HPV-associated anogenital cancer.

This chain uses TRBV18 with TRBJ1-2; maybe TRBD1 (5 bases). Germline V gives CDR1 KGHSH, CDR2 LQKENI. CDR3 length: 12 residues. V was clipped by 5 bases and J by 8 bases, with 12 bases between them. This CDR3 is CASSMLQEGYTF. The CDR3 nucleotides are TGTGCCAGCTCAATGCTACAGGAAGGCTACACCTTC.

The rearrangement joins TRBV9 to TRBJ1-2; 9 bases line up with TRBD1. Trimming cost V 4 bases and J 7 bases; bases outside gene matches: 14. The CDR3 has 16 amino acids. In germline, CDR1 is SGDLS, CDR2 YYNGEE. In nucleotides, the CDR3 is TGTGCCAGCAGCCCTCCCTCGGGACAGGGTCTGGCTGGCTACACCTTC. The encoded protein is CASSPPSGQGLAGYTF.

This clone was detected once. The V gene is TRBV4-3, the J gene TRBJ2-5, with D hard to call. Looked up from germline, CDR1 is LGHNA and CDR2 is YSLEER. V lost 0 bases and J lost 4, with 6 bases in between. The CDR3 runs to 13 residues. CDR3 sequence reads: CASSQDLRETQYF. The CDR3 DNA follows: TGCGCCAGCAGCCAAGACCTCCGAGAGACCCAGTACTTC.

CDR3 sequence reads: CASSSTGPQDYNSPLHF. Here the CDR3 DNA reads TGTGCCAGCAGTAGTACAGGGCCTCAGGACTATAATTCACCCCTCCACTTT. The chain joins TRBV21-1 to TRBJ1-6; the table gives TRBD1 as D, unverified against the DNA. TRBV21-1 is a known pseudogene. The CDR3 is 17 residues long.

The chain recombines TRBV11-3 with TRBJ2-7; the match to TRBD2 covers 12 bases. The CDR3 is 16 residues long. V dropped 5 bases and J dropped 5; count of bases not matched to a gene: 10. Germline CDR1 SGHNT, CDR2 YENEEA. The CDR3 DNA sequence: TGTGCCAGCAGCGAAAACCCGCGACTAGCGGGAGACGAGCAGTACTTC. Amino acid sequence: CASSENPRLAGDEQYF. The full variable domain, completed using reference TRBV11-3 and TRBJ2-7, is EAGVVQSPRYKIIEKKQPVAFWCNPISGHNTLYWYLQNLGQGPELLIRYENEEAVDDSQLPKDRFSAERLKGVDSTLKIQPAELGDSAVYLCASSENPRLAGDEQYFGPGTRLTVT.

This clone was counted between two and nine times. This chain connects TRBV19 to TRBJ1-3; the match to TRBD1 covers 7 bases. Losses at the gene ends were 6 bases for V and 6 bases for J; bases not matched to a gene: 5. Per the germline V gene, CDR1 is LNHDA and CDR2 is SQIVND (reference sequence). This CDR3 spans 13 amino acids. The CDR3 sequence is CASSLQGENTIYF. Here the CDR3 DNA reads TGTGCCAGTAGCCTGCAGGGGGAAAACACCATATATTTT.

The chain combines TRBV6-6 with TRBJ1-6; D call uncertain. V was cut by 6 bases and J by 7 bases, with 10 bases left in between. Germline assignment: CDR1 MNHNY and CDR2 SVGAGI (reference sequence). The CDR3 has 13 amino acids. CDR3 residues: CASSPGQNSPLHF. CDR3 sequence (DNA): TGTGCCAGCAGCCCTGGTCAGAATTCACCCCTCCACTTT.

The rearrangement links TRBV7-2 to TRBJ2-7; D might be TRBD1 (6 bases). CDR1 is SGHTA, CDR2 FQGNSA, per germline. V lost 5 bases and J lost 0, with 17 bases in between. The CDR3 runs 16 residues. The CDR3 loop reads CASSTARGHPSYEQYF. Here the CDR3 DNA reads TGTGCCAGCAGCACGGCTAGGGGACACCCCTCCTACGAGCAGTACTTC.